This T cell receptor (beta chain) was found in a study of blood T cell repertoires in COVID-19. Study details: COVID-19 samples collected from the United States, Italy and Spain covered acute and convalescent phases.

The germline CDR1 and CDR2 sequences are SGHTA and FQGTGA. The length of the CDR3 is 17 residues. The junction had 10 bases not matched to a gene; V was cut back by 4 bases and J by 0 bases. In the original workflow: Reference gene primer amplification yielded estimated nucleated cell counts. Sequenced by immunoSEQ multiplex PCR; TCRdb stores in-frame clones only, minus some. V, J and clone size are taken as reported in that table, and D and trimming were inferred from the DNA itself. The table lists about 170,000 clones, over 75% of them singletons. Sequencing was carried out using PBMCs or T cells enriched from blood (not recorded which). This clonotype was sampled from a young woman who had recovered from COVID-19. The genes are TRBV7-3 and TRBJ2-3; 7 bases map to TRBD1. As DNA, the CDR3 is TGTGCCAGCAGCTCTGCGACAGGGAGTTTTAGCACAGATACGCAGTATTTT. Its protein is CASSSATGSFSTDTQYF.